The 6 T cell receptor beta chains in this list originate from one sample, sequenced in a study of shared clonotypes between healthy human individuals. Sequencing used immunoSEQ multiplex PCR; TCRdb keeps in-frame clones, though not all of them. The data contain around 940,000 clones, about three quarters of them seen just once; the ten biggest clones take up roughly 1.5%. The sample was memory CD4+ T cells sorted from blood. Subset reported: CD45RA-negative fraction. The receptor set was obtained from a man younger than 30 in good health.

This chain uses TRBV9 with TRBJ2-7, with 9 positions matching TRBD1. The CDR3 contains 14 residues. Per germline, CDR1 SGDLS and CDR2 YYNGEE. Trimming at V came to 4 bases and at J to 5 bases, leaving 7 bases not matched to a gene. This CDR3 reads CASSPGQGSHEQYF. The CDR3 DNA sequence: TGTGCCAGCAGCCCCGGACAGGGGTCCCACGAGCAGTACTTC.

The rearrangement links TRBV28 to TRBJ1-2, with 11 bases that match TRBD1. The CDR3 runs 13 residues. The ends lost 8 bases at V and 8 bases at J; junction bases unmatched: 7. Germline CDR1 and CDR2: MDHEN and SYDVKM. CDR3 nucleotides: TGTGCCAGCGGTCAGGACAGGGGGCTCGGCTACACCTTC. Its protein product is CASGQDRGLGYTF.

The rearrangement joins TRBV4-1 to TRBJ2-7, with 13 bases that match TRBD2. Germline-derived CDR1 and CDR2 are MGHRA and YSYEKL. The CDR3 contains 18 residues. Losses at the gene ends were 3 bases for V and 3 bases for J; bases not matched to a gene: 11. The CDR3 sequence: CASSHHGGTSGARYEQYF. The DNA for the CDR3 is TGCGCCAGCAGCCATCACGGAGGGACTAGCGGGGCCCGCTACGAGCAGTACTTC.

The chain recombines TRBV7-9 with TRBJ2-7, with 9 nucleotides matching TRBD1. Germline assignment: CDR1 SEHNR and CDR2 FQNEAQ (reference sequence). Germline trimming cut 4 bases from V and 2 bases from J; bases unmatched to any gene: 3. The CDR3 runs to 14 residues. DNA of the CDR3: TGTGCCAGCAGCTGGGACAGGGTGGCCTACGAGCAGTACTTC. Protein product: CASSWDRVAYEQYF. The full variable domain, its missing parts supplied by reference TRBV7-9 and TRBJ2-7, is DTGVSQNPRHKITKRGQNVTFRCDPISEHNRLYWYRQTLGQGPEFLTYFQNEAQLEKSRLLSDRFSAERPKGSFSTLEIQRTEQGDSAMYLCASSWDRVAYEQYFGPGTRLTVT.

The gene calls are TRBV2 and TRBJ1-2, with a tentative D call TRBD1 (5 bases). The length of the CDR3 is 13 residues. Trimming cost V 7 bases and J 4 bases, with 13 bases left between them. Germline V gene sequence: CDR1 SNHLY, CDR2 FYNNEI. CDR3 protein: CASTRQLIYGYTF. DNA for the CDR3: TGTGCCAGCACCAGACAGCTGATCTATGGCTACACCTTC.

As DNA, the CDR3 is TGCGCCAGCAGCCCGATGGGACAGGCGGACACCGGGGAGCTGTTTTTT. It yields the protein CASSPMGQADTGELFF. The chain carries TRBV4-3 and TRBJ2-2, with 8 bases lining up with TRBD1. Trimming removed 4 bases from V and 3 bases from J; junction bases left unmatched: 7. CDR1 is LGHNA, CDR2 YSLEER, per germline. The CDR3 is made up of 16 amino acids.